Below, one T cell receptor (beta chain) is given with its context. Antigen specificity is unknown. This entry belongs to a study of T cells in localized non-small cell lung cancer. Regarding the study as a whole: Clonality peaked in uninvolved adjacent lung rather than tumor. Analysis by sequencing included only one tumor region, so heterogeneity remains possible. The study detected a median approximately 50 of the top 100 tumor clones in adjacent lung.

Here immunoSEQ multiplex PCR was the method, and the copy in TCRdb shows in-frame clones only, minus some. Of tens of thousands of clones listed, roughly 80% are singletons. CDR3 length equals 15 residues. The V gene's germline CDR1 is MNHNY and CDR2 SVGAGI (reference sequence). Trimming pared 5 bases from V and 0 bases from J, leaving 14 bases between. This TCR came from a man aged 35 to 69 with stage I squamous cell lung carcinoma. This chain uses TRBV6-6 with TRBJ2-7, with D tentatively TRBD1 (5 bases). The source material was peripheral blood, sampled before any cancer treatment. The CDR3 here is CASSPGSGFSYEQYF. CDR3 nucleotides: TGTGCCAGCAGTCCAGGGTCCGGATTCTCCTACGAGCAGTACTTC.